The 32 T cell receptor beta chains presented below share a single source sample, sequenced in a study of CXCR3-negative and CXCR3-positive naive CD8 T cells (dated by TCRdb to between 2019 and 2020). The listed sequencing device is NextSeq 550. The Human TCR Profiling Kit (MiLaboratory) was used to make UMI-labeled 5' RACE TRB cDNA libraries. TCRdb reprocessed the reads; each CDR3 protein sequence makes one entry, and DNA is unavailable. The sample's records list some 140,000 distinct CDR3 sequences. Of the sample, about 0.48% falls within the top ten clones. On the study overall, not on this receptor specifically: Compared with CXCR3-negative naive cells, CXCR3-positive naive cells had TRB CDR3s with higher hydrophobicity (lower Kidera factor 4), lower energy, and higher strength and volume indices.

The antigens these receptors bind are not known. Sequenced: naive CXCR3+ CD8+ T cells from blood. The sample's cell subset or site label, in plain terms: CD45RO-CCR7+CD27+CD95- naive CD8+ T cells expressing CXCR3 (TNR3+). The receptors shown here come from a human donor in good health. Some clones in this sample may be carry-over from other donors' samples.

The J gene is TRBJ1-1, the V gene TRBV7-6. This CDR3 is built from 15 residues. Germline CDR1 is SGHVS and CDR2 is FNYEAQ. This CDR3 is CASSLGGPPGAEAFF. Based on the CDR3 plus reference TRBV7-6 and TRBJ1-1, the full variable domain is GAGVSQSPRYKVTKRGQDVALRCDPISGHVSLYWYRQALGQGPEFLTYFNYEAQQDKSGLPNDRFSAERPEGSISTLTIQRTEQRDSAMYRCASSLGGPPGAEAFFGQGTRLTVV.

The genes are TRBV29-1 and TRBJ2-7. Germline CDR1 and CDR2: SQVTM and ANQGSEA. CDR3 length equals 12 residues. The CDR3 sequence is CSVVADSYEQYF.

The V call is TRBV12-3 or TRBV12-4, the J call TRBJ1-4. The CDR3 sequence is 11 residues long. The CDR3 sequence: CASGDNEKLFF.

The chain links TRBV28 to TRBJ2-7; without DNA, the TCRdb call of TRBD1 cannot be checked. CDR1 and CDR2 from the germline V gene are MDHEN and SYDVKM. CDR3 length: 14 amino acids. The chain's CDR3 is CASSLSGAKYEQYF.

The chain couples TRBV14 to TRBJ2-1; TCRdb designates TRBD2, a call that cannot be tested without DNA. The CDR3 sequence is 14 residues long. Germline V gene sequence: CDR1 SGHDN, CDR2 FVKESK. The CDR3 sequence: CASSLAGALGEQFF.

This chain connects TRBV7-9 to TRBJ2-1. Germline loops: CDR1 SEHNR, CDR2 FQNEAQ (reference sequence). The CDR3 covers 15 residues. The CDR3 loop reads CASSPPWTDYNEQFF.

Here the CDR3 reads CASRLWDRDHEQYF. V and J are TRBV21-1 and TRBJ2-7; TCRdb returns TRBD1, unconfirmable since there is no DNA. TRBV21-1 is recorded as a pseudogene. This CDR3 is built from 14 residues.

The genes are TRBV29-1 and TRBJ2-7; lacking DNA, the TRBD1 call made by TCRdb goes unchecked. CDR1 is SQVTM, CDR2 ANQGSEA, per germline. CDR3 length: 15 amino acids. CDR3 loop: CSAILPGLSAYEQYF.

The chain is built from TRBV19 and TRBJ1-1; no DNA is available, so the TRBD1 call from TCRdb remains unchecked. This CDR3 is 16 amino acids long. The V gene's germline CDR1 is LNHDA and CDR2 SQIVND (reference sequence). Here the CDR3 reads CASSITGFRGNTEAFF.

The rearrangement links TRBV7-9 to TRBJ2-2. The CDR3 covers 14 residues. Germline lookup yields CDR1 SEHNR and CDR2 FQNEAQ (reference sequence). CDR3 residues: CASSPEQNTGELFF.

The rearrangement uses TRBV9 and TRBJ2-7; TCRdb reports TRBD2, a call that lacks DNA to check it against. This CDR3 region has 13 residues. CDR1 and CDR2 from the germline V gene are SGDLS and YYNGEE. CDR3 in amino acids: CASSAGGGDEQYF.

The rearrangement uses TRBV29-1 and TRBJ2-1; TCRdb outputs TRBD2, but without DNA this stays unchecked. CDR1 is SQVTM, CDR2 ANQGSEA, per germline. CDR3 length: 14 residues. CDR3 loop: CSVRGTSGENEQFF.

V gene TRBV7-2 combines with J gene TRBJ2-1; lacking DNA, the TRBD1 call made by TCRdb goes unchecked. The CDR3 runs 16 residues. CDR1 is SGHTA, CDR2 FQGNSA, per germline. The CDR3 sequence: CASSPNSGTVMYEQFF.

The chain employs TRBV7-9 and TRBJ2-1. In germline, CDR1 is SEHNR, CDR2 FQNEAQ (reference sequence). CDR3 size: 12 residues. The CDR3 sequence is CASSSVGDEQFF.

CDR3 region: CASSDTGVNSGANVLTF. V gene TRBV2 combines with J gene TRBJ2-6; the TRBD1 assignment by TCRdb is unverifiable without DNA. The germline gives CDR1 SNHLY, CDR2 FYNNEI. The CDR3 is 17 amino acids. Looking up the rest from reference TRBV2 and TRBJ2-6 gives the full variable domain: EPEVTQTPSHQVTQMGQEVILRCVPISNHLYFYWYRQILGQKVEFLVSFYNNEISEKSEIFDDQFSVERPDGSNFTLKIRSTKLEDSAMYFCASSDTGVNSGANVLTFGAGSRLTVL.

V and J are TRBV16 and TRBJ2-7. The CDR3 runs to 15 residues. The V gene's germline CDR1 is KGHSY and CDR2 FQNENV. Here the CDR3 reads CASSPTMTGLYEQYF.

The CDR3 here is CSVELRGQVSETQYF. This sequence joins TRBV29-1 and TRBJ2-5; checking the TCRdb D call of TRBD1 is not possible without DNA. This CDR3 region has 15 residues. Germline V gene sequence: CDR1 SQVTM, CDR2 ANQGSEA.

The chain combines TRBV18 with TRBJ2-1. The CDR3 spans 16 residues. Per germline, CDR1 KGHSH and CDR2 LQKENI. CDR3: CASSPGTGEPYNEQFF.

The rearrangement joins TRBV7-9 to TRBJ2-3; the D gene TCRdb calls, TRBD2, cannot be checked with no DNA. The germline CDR1 and CDR2 sequences are SEHNR and FQNEAQ (reference sequence). CDR3 length: 15 amino acids. Here the CDR3 reads CASSFTGPSTDTQYF.

The rearrangement links TRBV7-8 to TRBJ1-4; absent DNA, TCRdb's TRBD1 call cannot be checked. This CDR3 is 14 amino acids long. Germline CDR1 and CDR2: SGHVS and FQNEAQ. CDR3 protein: CASSLTGPGEKLFF.

The V call is TRBV28, the J call TRBJ2-1; TCRdb indicates TRBD1, and absent DNA this call remains unverified. CDR3 length equals 15 residues. CDR1 and CDR2 (germline): MDHEN, SYDVKM. CDR3 sequence: CASSTGTMGTYEQFF.

This rearrangement joins TRBV24-1 to TRBJ2-3; TCRdb's D call of TRBD1 is untestable without DNA. The CDR3 contains 16 residues. From germline, CDR1 is KGHDR and CDR2 SFDVKD. Here the CDR3 reads CATSERGQGRTDTQYF.

This sequence joins TRBV7-9 and TRBJ2-4; TCRdb proposes TRBD1, but this gene call is untestable without DNA. The germline gives CDR1 SEHNR, CDR2 FQNEAQ (reference sequence). CDR3 length: 16 amino acids. The CDR3 sequence is CASSPGQQRPKNIQYF.

This sequence joins TRBV7-9 and TRBJ1-1. Germline assignment: CDR1 SEHNR and CDR2 FQNEAQ (reference sequence). CDR3 length: 14 amino acids. CDR3 amino acids: CASSLEPTNTEAFF.

The rearrangement joins TRBV7-3 to TRBJ1-1. This CDR3 comprises 13 residues. CDR1 is SGHTA and CDR2 is FQGTGA in the germline V gene. The chain's CDR3 is CASRAPGTTEAFF.

The genes are TRBV18 and TRBJ2-3. CDR1 is KGHSH, CDR2 LQKENI, per germline. The CDR3 is made up of 13 amino acids. This CDR3 is CASSPPAEDTQYF. Full variable domain (missing parts from reference TRBV18 and TRBJ2-3): NAGVMQNPRHLVRRRGQEARLRCSPMKGHSHVYWYRQLPEEGLKFMVYLQKENIIDESGMPKERFSAEFPKEGPSILRIQQVVRGDSAAYFCASSPPAEDTQYFGPGTRLTVL.

V is TRBV6-6 and J is TRBJ1-1; TCRdb reports TRBD1, a call that lacks DNA to check it against. Looked up from germline, CDR1 is MNHNY and CDR2 is SVGAGI (reference sequence). The CDR3 has 13 amino acids. CDR3 amino acids: CASRGQVNTEAFF.

The chain links TRBV4-1 to TRBJ1-1. Germline V gene lookup returns CDR1 MGHRA and CDR2 YSYEKL. The CDR3 is 16 residues long. The chain's CDR3 is CASSQVLWKFSTEAFF.

J is TRBJ2-1 and V is TRBV24-1; TCRdb outputs TRBD2, but without DNA this stays unchecked. The CDR3 length is 23 residues. Looked up from germline, CDR1 is KGHDR and CDR2 is SFDVKD. The CDR3 region is CATSDSLLRYRTRPDPSYNEQFF.

This chain connects TRBV20-1 to TRBJ2-1; the D gene TCRdb calls, TRBD2, cannot be checked with no DNA. This CDR3 is 17 amino acids long. The germline gives CDR1 DFQATT, CDR2 SNEGSKA (reference sequence). The CDR3: CSAREHLGGPIYNEQFF.

The J gene is TRBJ2-7, the V gene TRBV12-3 or TRBV12-4; TCRdb returns TRBD1, unconfirmable since there is no DNA. The CDR3 runs 14 residues. This CDR3 reads CASRADRGNYEQYF.

This chain connects TRBV5-4 to TRBJ1-2; TCRdb reports TRBD1, a call that lacks DNA to check it against. The CDR3 covers 13 residues. Germline assignment: CDR1 SGHNT and CDR2 YYREEE (reference sequence). The CDR3 sequence: CASSLDGGLGYTF.